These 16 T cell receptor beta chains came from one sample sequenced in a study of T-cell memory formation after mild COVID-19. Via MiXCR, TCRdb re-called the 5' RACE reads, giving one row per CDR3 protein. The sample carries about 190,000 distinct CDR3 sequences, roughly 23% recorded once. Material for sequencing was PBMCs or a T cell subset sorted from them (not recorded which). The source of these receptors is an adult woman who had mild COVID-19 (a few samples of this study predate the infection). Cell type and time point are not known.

DNA of the CDR3: TGCGCCAGCAGCTTAGGAGGGGACCACTACGAGCAGTACTTC. Translated: CASSLGGDHYEQYF. The V gene is TRBV5-1, the J gene TRBJ2-7; TRBD2 is a possible D gene (6 bases). Trimming pared 2 bases from V and 3 bases from J, leaving 12 bases between. Germline CDR1 SGHRS, CDR2 YFSETQ. The CDR3 spans 14 residues.

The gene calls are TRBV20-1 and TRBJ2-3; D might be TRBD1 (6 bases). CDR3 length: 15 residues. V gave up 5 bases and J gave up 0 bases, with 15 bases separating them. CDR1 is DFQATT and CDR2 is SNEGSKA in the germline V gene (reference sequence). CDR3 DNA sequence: TGCAGTGCTCCTCTCGACAGGATTAGCACAGATACGCAGTATTTT. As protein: CSAPLDRISTDTQYF.

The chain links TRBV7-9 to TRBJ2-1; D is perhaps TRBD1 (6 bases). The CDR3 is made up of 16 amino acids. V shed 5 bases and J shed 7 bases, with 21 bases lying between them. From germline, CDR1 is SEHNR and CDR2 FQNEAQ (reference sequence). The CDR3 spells CASSAKTGMGPNEQFF. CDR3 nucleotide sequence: TGTGCCAGCAGCGCAAAAACAGGGATGGGCCCAAATGAGCAGTTCTTC. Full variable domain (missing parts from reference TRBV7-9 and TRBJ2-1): DTGVSQNPRHKITKRGQNVTFRCDPISEHNRLYWYRQTLGQGPEFLTYFQNEAQLEKSRLLSDRFSAERPKGSFSTLEIQRTEQGDSAMYLCASSAKTGMGPNEQFFGPGTRLTVL.

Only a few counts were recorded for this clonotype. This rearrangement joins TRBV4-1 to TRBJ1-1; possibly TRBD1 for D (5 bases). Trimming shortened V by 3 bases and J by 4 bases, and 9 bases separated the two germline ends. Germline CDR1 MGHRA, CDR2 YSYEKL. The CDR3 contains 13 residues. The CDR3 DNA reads TGCGCCAGCAGCCAGGGACCGACCACTGAAGCTTTCTTT. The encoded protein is CASSQGPTTEAFF.

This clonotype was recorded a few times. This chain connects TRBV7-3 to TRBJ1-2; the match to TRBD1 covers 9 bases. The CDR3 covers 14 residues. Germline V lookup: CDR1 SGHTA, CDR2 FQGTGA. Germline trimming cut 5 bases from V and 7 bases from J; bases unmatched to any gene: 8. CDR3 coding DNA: TGTGCCAGCAGCCCAGGGACAGGGACGACTGGCTACACCTTC. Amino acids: CASSPGTGTTGYTF. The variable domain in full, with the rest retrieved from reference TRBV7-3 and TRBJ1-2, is GAGVSQTPSNKVTEKGKYVELRCDPISGHTALYWYRQSLGQGPEFLIYFQGTGAADDSGLPNDRFFAVRPEGSVSTLKIQRTERGDSAVYLCASSPGTGTTGYTFGSGTRLTVV.

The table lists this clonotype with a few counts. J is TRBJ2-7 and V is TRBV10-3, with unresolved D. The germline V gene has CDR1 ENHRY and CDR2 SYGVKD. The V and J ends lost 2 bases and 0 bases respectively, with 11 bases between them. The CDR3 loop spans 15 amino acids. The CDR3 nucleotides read TGTGCCATCAGTGAGGACAAGACAAGCTCCTACGAGCAGTACTTC. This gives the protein CAISEDKTSSYEQYF.

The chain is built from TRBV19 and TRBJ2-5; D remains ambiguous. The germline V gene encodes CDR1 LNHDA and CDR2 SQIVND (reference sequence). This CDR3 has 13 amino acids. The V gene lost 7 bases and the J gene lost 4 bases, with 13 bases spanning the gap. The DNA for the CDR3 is TGTGCCAGTACTGGACGTTCGGGAGAGACCCAGTACTTC. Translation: CASTGRSGETQYF. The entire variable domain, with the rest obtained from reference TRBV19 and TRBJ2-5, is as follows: DGGITQSPKYLFRKEGQNVTLSCEQNLNHDAMYWYRQDPGQGLRLIYYSQIVNDFQKGDIAEGYSVSREKKESFPLTVTSAQKNPTAFYLCASTGRSGETQYFGPGTRLLVL.

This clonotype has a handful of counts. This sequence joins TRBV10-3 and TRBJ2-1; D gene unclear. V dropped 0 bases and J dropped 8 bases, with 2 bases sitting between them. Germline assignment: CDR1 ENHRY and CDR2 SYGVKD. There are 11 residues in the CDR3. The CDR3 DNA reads TGTGCCATCAGTGAGTCTTATGAGCAGTTCTTC. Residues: CAISESYEQFF.

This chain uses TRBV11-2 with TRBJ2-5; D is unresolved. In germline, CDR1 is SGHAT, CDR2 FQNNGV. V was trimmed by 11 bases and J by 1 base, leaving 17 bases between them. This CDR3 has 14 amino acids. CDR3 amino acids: CAESSPALQETQYF. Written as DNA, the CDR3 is TGTGCCGAGTCTTCCCCGGCCCTCCAAGAGACCCAGTACTTC.

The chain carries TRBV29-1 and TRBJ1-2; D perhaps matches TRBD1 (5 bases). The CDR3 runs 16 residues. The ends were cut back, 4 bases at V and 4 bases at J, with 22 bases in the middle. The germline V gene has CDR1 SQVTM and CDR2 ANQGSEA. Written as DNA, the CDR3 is TGCAGCGTTGGGGACCCCTACGAGGGTCCGAGCTATGGCTACACCTTC. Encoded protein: CSVGDPYEGPSYGYTF. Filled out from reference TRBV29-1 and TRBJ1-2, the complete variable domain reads SAVISQKPSRDICQRGTSLTIQCQVDSQVTMMFWYRQQPGQSLTLIATANQGSEATYESGFVIDKFPISRPNLTFSTLTVSNMSPEDSSIYLCSVGDPYEGPSYGYTFGSGTRLTVV.

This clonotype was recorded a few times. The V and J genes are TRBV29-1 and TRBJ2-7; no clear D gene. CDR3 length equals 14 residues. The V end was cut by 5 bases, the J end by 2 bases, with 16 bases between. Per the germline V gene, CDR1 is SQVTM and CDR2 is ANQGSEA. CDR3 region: CSVLTSAGTYEQYF. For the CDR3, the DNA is TGCAGCGTTCTAACTTCCGCCGGTACCTACGAGCAGTACTTC.

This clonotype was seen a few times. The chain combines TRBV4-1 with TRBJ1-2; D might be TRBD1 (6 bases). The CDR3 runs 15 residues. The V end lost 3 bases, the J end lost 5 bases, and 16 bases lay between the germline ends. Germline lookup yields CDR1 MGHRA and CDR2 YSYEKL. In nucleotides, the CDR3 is TGCGCCAGCAGCCATAACTCCGGGACAACTTATGGCTACACCTTC. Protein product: CASSHNSGTTYGYTF.

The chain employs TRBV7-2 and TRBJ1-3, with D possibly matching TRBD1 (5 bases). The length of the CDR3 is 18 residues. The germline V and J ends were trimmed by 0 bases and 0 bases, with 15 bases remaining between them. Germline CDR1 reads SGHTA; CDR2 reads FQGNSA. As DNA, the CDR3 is TGTGCCAGCAGCTTAGCGGCTCCACAGGAGGCCTCTGGAAACACCATATATTTT. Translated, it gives CASSLAAPQEASGNTIYF.

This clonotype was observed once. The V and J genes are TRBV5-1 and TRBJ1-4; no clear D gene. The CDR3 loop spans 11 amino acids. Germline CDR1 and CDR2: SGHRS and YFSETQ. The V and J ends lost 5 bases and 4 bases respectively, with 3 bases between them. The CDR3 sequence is CASSVNEKLFF. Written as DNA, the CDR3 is TGCGCCAGCAGTGTTAATGAAAAACTGTTTTTT.

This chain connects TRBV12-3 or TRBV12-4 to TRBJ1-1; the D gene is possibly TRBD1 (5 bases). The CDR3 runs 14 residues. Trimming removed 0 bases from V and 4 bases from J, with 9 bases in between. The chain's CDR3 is CASSLAWGGTEAFF. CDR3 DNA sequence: TGTGCCAGCAGTTTAGCGTGGGGGGGCACTGAAGCTTTCTTT.

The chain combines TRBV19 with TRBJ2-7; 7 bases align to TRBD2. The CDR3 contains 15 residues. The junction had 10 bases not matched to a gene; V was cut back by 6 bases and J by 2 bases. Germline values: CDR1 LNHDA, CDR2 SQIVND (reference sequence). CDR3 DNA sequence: TGTGCCAGTAGCGCCCGGCTAGCGGAGACCTACGAGCAGTACTTC. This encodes CASSARLAETYEQYF.